This passage covers 5 T cell receptor beta chains from one sample sequenced in a study of CD8 T cell repertoires and HIV-1 epitope variants. Libraries were prepared by immunoSEQ multiplex PCR; TCRdb keeps only in-frame clonotypes and omits some of them. The data hold more than 85,000 clones, with roughly 77% observed a single time. Specimen: uncultured baseline CD8+ T cells from peripheral blood mononuclear cells (PBMCs). These receptor sequences come from a male donor with HIV.

J is TRBJ2-7 and V is TRBV5-1; 9 bases match TRBD1. Germline lookup yields CDR1 SGHRS and CDR2 YFSETQ. The CDR3 totals 16 residues. Trimming cost V 1 base and J 3 bases; bases outside gene matches: 8. CDR3 protein: CASSLLVGQGSYEQYF. CDR3 bases: TGCGCCAGCAGCTTGCTTGTTGGACAGGGGAGCTACGAGCAGTACTTC.

This clone was detected once. CDR3 nucleotide sequence: TGTGCCAGCAGTTTAGGGGGGGGAAATGGCTACACCTTC. It translates to CASSLGGGNGYTF. The chain links TRBV28 to TRBJ1-2; D perhaps matches TRBD1 (5 bases). CDR3 size: 13 residues. CDR1 MDHEN and CDR2 SYDVKM come from the germline V gene. The V gene lost 2 bases and the J gene lost 6 bases, with 10 bases spanning the gap.

The rearrangement links TRBV2 to TRBJ2-1; 12 nucleotides agree with TRBD2. Germline CDR1 is SNHLY and CDR2 is FYNNEI. The CDR3 extends over 17 amino acids. V shed 3 bases and J 8 bases; nucleotides not matched to a gene: 11. CDR3 nucleotide sequence: TGTGCCAGCAGTGATCGGGTTCTAGCGGGAGGGCCGGATGAGCAGTTCTTC. This gives the protein CASSDRVLAGGPDEQFF. Complete variable domain (other parts from reference TRBV2 and TRBJ2-1): EPEVTQTPSHQVTQMGQEVILRCVPISNHLYFYWYRQILGQKVEFLVSFYNNEISEKSEIFDDQFSVERPDGSNFTLKIRSTKLEDSAMYFCASSDRVLAGGPDEQFFGPGTRLTVL.

This clone was counted between two and nine times. The CDR3 loop is CASSQGGLTSGYNEQFF. The CDR3 region has the DNA TGCGCCAGCAGCCAAGGAGGGCTGACTAGCGGTTACAATGAGCAGTTCTTC. The V and J genes are TRBV4-1 and TRBJ2-1, with 9 bases that match TRBD2. Trimming at V came to 1 base and at J to 4 bases, leaving 8 bases not matched to a gene. Germline V CDR1 and CDR2: MGHRA, YSYEKL. CDR3 size: 17 residues.

This chain uses TRBV9 with TRBJ1-1; a possible D gene is TRBD1 (5 bases). The V gene lost 0 bases and the J gene lost 7 bases, with 13 bases spanning the gap. The germline V gene has CDR1 SGDLS and CDR2 YYNGEE. CDR3 length: 14 amino acids. The CDR3 coding sequence is TGTGCCAGCAGCGTAGAAGTAATGAGGGGTGAAGCTTTCTTT. Translated: CASSVEVMRGEAFF.